This TCR beta chain was identified during a study of CD4 T cells in relation to SARS-CoV-2 and coronaviruses. Germline assignment: CDR1 LNHNV and CDR2 YYDKDF (reference sequence). The CDR3 runs to 18 residues. V gave up 0 bases and J gave up 4 bases, with 16 bases separating them. TCRdb's table, derived via immunoSEQ multiplex PCR, lists solely in-frame clones and lacks some. The sample lists around 20,000 clones, roughly 80% occurring once. Before the COVID-19 pandemic, during about 2011-2019, CD4+ T cells were taken from unexposed donors. Isolation of CD4+ T cells took place after approximately eleven days in culture. Comments on this clone: The antigen is undetermined.

The chain combines TRBV15 with TRBJ1-6; perhaps TRBD1 as D (5 bases). This sequence was found in a human donor in good health. The specimen was CD4+ T cells from PBMCs, cultured in vitro. This chain's CDR3 is CATSRDEGGEPYNSPLHF. The CDR3 DNA sequence: TGTGCCACCAGCAGAGATGAGGGAGGGGAACCGTATAATTCACCCCTCCACTTT.